This TCR beta chain was recovered during a study of T cell responses to AZD1222 COVID-19 vaccine. Points from the study as a whole: Clonal diversity was possibly underestimated, and the donors were mostly white British, with more females. Reportedly, close to half of spike-specific TCRs are directed against unmutated variant regions.

Germline V gene data show CDR1 as KGHSH and CDR2 as LQKENI. The length of the CDR3 is 17 residues. Trimming shortened V by 3 bases and J by 4 bases, and 20 bases separated the two germline ends. About this clone itself: The antigen is not known.

This table comes from immunoSEQ multiplex PCR, and its TCRdb copy is limited to in-frame clones, with some not included. The sample has about 84,000 clones, approximately 83% seen once. This TCR was sampled from an adult who received the AZD1222 COVID-19 vaccine. Sample: peripheral blood, taken 28 days after the second AZD1222 dose. The rearrangement links TRBV18 to TRBJ2-3, with D unclear. CDR3 region: CASSPTYDLVFPDTQYF. In nucleotides, the CDR3 is TGTGCCAGCTCACCTACTTATGACCTCGTCTTCCCAGATACGCAGTATTTT.